The 18 T cell receptor beta chains presented below share a single source sample, sequenced in a study of neurological immune-mediated disorders. Each CDR3 protein is one row after TCRdb ran MiXCR on the 5' RACE reads. The data hold approximately 89,000 distinct CDR3 sequences, with approximately 13% observed a single time. Documented time point: longitudinal time-point 2. The sequencing input was PBMCs. These receptors were taken from a female donor with HTLV-1-associated myelopathy (HAM/TSP).

This clonotype appeared many times. J is TRBJ1-2 and V is TRBV29-1; no definite D call. The V end lost 0 bases, the J end lost 6 bases, and 11 bases lay between the germline ends. Germline V gene data show CDR1 as SQVTM and CDR2 as ANQGSEA. This CDR3 contains 13 residues. CDR3 loop: CSVEDPFRNGYTF. CDR3 bases: TGCAGCGTTGAAGACCCATTTCGGAATGGCTACACCTTC.

This clonotype was counted between two and nine times. V is TRBV28 and J is TRBJ2-4; 8 positions match TRBD2. Losses at the gene ends were 7 bases for V and 6 bases for J; bases not matched to a gene: 14. Per the germline V gene, CDR1 is MDHEN and CDR2 is SYDVKM. This CDR3 contains 16 residues. The CDR3 coding sequence is TGTGCCAGCACCTCACGGGGGGGCGATGGAGTAAACATTCAGTACTTC. Translating gives CASTSRGGDGVNIQYF.

V and J are TRBV18 and TRBJ2-1; 10 bases match TRBD1. Trimming took 0 bases from V and 3 from J; bases not matched to a gene: 5. The CDR3 totals 17 residues. Germline assignment: CDR1 KGHSH and CDR2 LQKENI. In DNA, the CDR3 is TGTGCCAGCTCACCACCGAGACAGGGGGCGCTCTACAATGAGCAGTTCTTC. This codes for CASSPPRQGALYNEQFF. Looking up the rest from reference TRBV18 and TRBJ2-1 gives the full variable domain: NAGVMQNPRHLVRRRGQEARLRCSPMKGHSHVYWYRQLPEEGLKFMVYLQKENIIDESGMPKERFSAEFPKEGPSILRIQQVVRGDSAAYFCASSPPRQGALYNEQFFGPGTRLTVL.

This clonotype was counted ten times or more. The V gene is TRBV20-1, the J gene TRBJ2-2; D perhaps matches TRBD2 (5 bases). The CDR3 contains 13 residues. The V and J ends lost 0 bases and 8 bases respectively, with 10 bases between them. Germline CDR1 is DFQATT and CDR2 is SNEGSKA (reference sequence). The CDR3 is CSARDRRAGELFF. The CDR3 nucleotides read TGCAGTGCTAGAGATCGGCGGGCTGGGGAGCTGTTTTTT.

In this sample, this clonotype turned up many times. The chain combines TRBV5-4 with TRBJ2-1; 8 nucleotides line up with TRBD2. V was pared by 2 bases and J by 7 bases, with 11 bases of the junction left unmatched. The CDR3 has 16 amino acids. Germline CDR1 reads SGHNT; CDR2 reads YYREEE (reference sequence). The CDR3 nucleotides read TGTGCCAGCAGCTTCGAAGCGGGGGTCATACAAAATGAGCAGTTCTTC. This translates into CASSFEAGVIQNEQFF.

This clonotype was seen repeatedly, ten times or more. The CDR3 DNA reads as TGCGCCAGCAGCTTTTTACAGGGAAACACTGAAGCTTTCTTT. The encoded protein is CASSFLQGNTEAFF. This rearrangement joins TRBV5-1 to TRBJ1-1, with D possibly TRBD1 on 6 matching bases. Germline values: CDR1 SGHRS, CDR2 YFSETQ. The CDR3 consists of 14 residues. The V gene lost 2 bases and the J gene lost 2 bases, with 10 bases spanning the gap.

The chain joins TRBV7-2 to TRBJ2-5; D is ambiguous. This CDR3 is built from 14 residues. Germline V gene sequence: CDR1 SGHTA, CDR2 FQGNSA. V gave up 1 base and J gave up 2 bases, with 8 bases separating them. The CDR3 DNA reads as TGTGCCAGCAGCTTAGGTCGGCGACAAGAGACCCAGTACTTC. Protein sequence: CASSLGRRQETQYF.

The chain employs TRBV30 and TRBJ2-7; TRBD1 aligns across 7 bases. CDR1 and CDR2 from the germline V gene are GTSNPN and SVGIG (reference sequence). The V gene end was trimmed by 4 bases and the J gene end by 1 base; junction bases not matched to a gene: 4. This CDR3 comprises 13 residues. The CDR3 sequence: CAWNRGRSYEQYF. As DNA, the CDR3 is TGTGCCTGGAATAGGGGGCGGTCCTACGAGCAGTACTTC.

This clonotype has ten or more counts. The chain is built from TRBV12-5 and TRBJ1-6, with 9 bases fitting TRBD1. Per the germline V gene, CDR1 is LGHNT and CDR2 is FRNRAP. The CDR3 extends over 15 amino acids. The J segment lost 9 bases and the V segment lost 4 bases, leaving 7 bases of the junction unmatched. For the CDR3, the DNA is TGTGCTAGTGGTTCGTCCCCGGACAGGGGTTCACCCCTCCACTTT. Protein sequence: CASGSSPDRGSPLHF.

The table lists this clonotype with a few counts. The chain links TRBV20-1 to TRBJ2-1; no clear D gene. CDR3 length: 12 residues. Germline V gene sequence: CDR1 DFQATT, CDR2 SNEGSKA (reference sequence). The germline V and J ends were trimmed by 6 bases and 8 bases, with 14 bases remaining between them. The chain's CDR3 is CSAVRDWDEQFF. The CDR3 DNA reads TGCAGTGCGGTACGCGACTGGGATGAGCAGTTCTTC.

At least ten counts were recorded for this clonotype. The rearrangement uses TRBV5-1 and TRBJ2-7; TRBD1 matches at 8 bases. Germline trimming cut 8 bases from V and 1 base from J; bases unmatched to any gene: 35. The CDR3 runs to 23 residues. The germline V gene encodes CDR1 SGHRS and CDR2 YFSETQ. CDR3 nucleotides: TGCGCCAGAGTGGTTCCCTCCCACAGCCCGGGACAGGATTCGCCCAGACCTTCCTACGAGCAGTACTTC. Translated: CARVVPSHSPGQDSPRPSYEQYF.

This clonotype was counted at least ten times. V gene TRBV7-2 combines with J gene TRBJ1-2; D ambiguous. There are 15 residues in the CDR3. The germline CDR1 and CDR2 sequences are SGHTA and FQGNSA. Trimming took 5 bases from V and 7 from J, leaving 20 bases between them. CDR3: CASSLHDGRGAGYTF. For the CDR3, the DNA is TGTGCCAGCAGCCTCCACGACGGCCGAGGAGCTGGCTACACCTTC.

At least ten counts were recorded for this clonotype. The chain carries TRBV6-6 and TRBJ2-7; TRBD2 aligns across 11 bases. J gave up 0 bases and V 5 bases, and 3 bases lay outside the gene matches. CDR1 is MNHNY, CDR2 SVGAGI, per germline (reference sequence). The CDR3 consists of 15 residues. CDR3 sequence: CASSRLAGSSYEQYF. CDR3 nucleotide sequence: TGTGCCAGCAGTAGACTAGCGGGGAGCTCCTACGAGCAGTACTTC.

This clonotype was seen ten or more times. The rearrangement links TRBV5-1 to TRBJ2-1; 10 nucleotides match TRBD2. Germline V CDR1 and CDR2: SGHRS, YFSETQ. CDR3 length: 15 amino acids. The junction had 5 bases not matched to a gene; V was cut back by 4 bases and J by 4 bases. CDR3 region: CASSVGLADYNEQFF. CDR3 in DNA: TGCGCCAGCAGCGTCGGACTAGCGGATTACAATGAGCAGTTCTTC.

This clonotype was counted at least ten times. The V call is TRBV27, the J call TRBJ1-6; maybe TRBD1 (6 bases). V was pared by 5 bases and J by 7 bases, with 15 bases between. The CDR3 runs to 15 residues. Per germline, CDR1 MNHEY and CDR2 SMNVEV (reference sequence). This CDR3 is CASSARQAQNSPLHF. The CDR3 DNA reads as TGTGCCAGCAGTGCACGACAGGCTCAAAATTCACCCCTCCACTTT.

DNA for the CDR3: TGTGCCAGCAGCTGGGGACGGGGGTCAGCCTACGAGCAGTACTTC. Residues: CASSWGRGSAYEQYF. The J gene is TRBJ2-7, the V gene TRBV5-6; D is possibly TRBD2 (6 bases). The V and J ends lost 3 bases and 2 bases respectively, with 15 bases between them. The germline V gene encodes CDR1 SGHDT and CDR2 YYEEEE. This CDR3 has 15 amino acids.

A note on this clonotype: A read error is possible here, since a much larger clone lies one base away. This chain joins TRBV5-1 and TRBJ2-3; D is unclear. CDR3 size: 12 residues. Per germline, CDR1 SGHRS and CDR2 YFSETQ. This CDR3 reads CASILNGDTQYF. In DNA form, the CDR3 reads TGCGCCAGCATCTTGAACGGAGATACGCAGTATTTT.

This clonotype occurred many times. At one of its ends the junction is not consistent with the germline gene, which may arise from a read error. V is TRBV5-1 and J is TRBJ2-2; 9 bases are shared with TRBD1. CDR1 is SGHRS, CDR2 YFSETQ, per germline. The CDR3 extends over 15 amino acids. CDR3 residues: CASSLGQGNTGELFF. The CDR3 DNA reads TGTGCCAGCAGTTTGGGACAGGGAAACACCGGGGAGCTGTTTTTT. Based on the CDR3 plus reference TRBV5-1 and TRBJ2-2, the full variable domain is KAGVTQTPRYLIKTRGQQVTLSCSPISGHRSVSWYQQTPGQGLQFLFEYFSETQRNKGNFPGRFSGRQFSNSRSEMNVSTLELGDSALYLCASSLGQGNTGELFFGEGSRLTVL.